This TCR beta chain emerged from a study of vaccination and CD4 T cells after COVID-19. With the Oncomine TCR Beta short-read assay, DNA from cultured CD4+ T cells was sequenced. In TCRdb, the PCR reads were re-called with MiXCR into one record per CDR3 protein. The sample records about 14,000 distinct CDR3 sequences, around a third being singletons. With V trimmed by 4 bases and J by 11 bases, 6 bases remained unmatched. The CDR3 is made up of 14 amino acids. The germline V gene encodes CDR1 MDHEN and CDR2 SYDVKM. Concerning this clonotype itself: No antigen is known for it.

Treatment indicated: roughly ten-day PBMC culture with coronavirus spike peptide pools or control peptides (ViraFEST assay). This sequence was found in a human donor who had recovered from COVID-19. The genes are TRBV28 and TRBJ1-6; TRBD1 matches 9 bases. The material was CD4+ T cells from blood, cultured in vitro, obtained after SARS-CoV-2 vaccination. Written as DNA, the CDR3 is TGTGCCAGCAGTTCGGGGACAGGGATCCCACCCCTCCACTTT. Its protein is CASSSGTGIPPLHF.